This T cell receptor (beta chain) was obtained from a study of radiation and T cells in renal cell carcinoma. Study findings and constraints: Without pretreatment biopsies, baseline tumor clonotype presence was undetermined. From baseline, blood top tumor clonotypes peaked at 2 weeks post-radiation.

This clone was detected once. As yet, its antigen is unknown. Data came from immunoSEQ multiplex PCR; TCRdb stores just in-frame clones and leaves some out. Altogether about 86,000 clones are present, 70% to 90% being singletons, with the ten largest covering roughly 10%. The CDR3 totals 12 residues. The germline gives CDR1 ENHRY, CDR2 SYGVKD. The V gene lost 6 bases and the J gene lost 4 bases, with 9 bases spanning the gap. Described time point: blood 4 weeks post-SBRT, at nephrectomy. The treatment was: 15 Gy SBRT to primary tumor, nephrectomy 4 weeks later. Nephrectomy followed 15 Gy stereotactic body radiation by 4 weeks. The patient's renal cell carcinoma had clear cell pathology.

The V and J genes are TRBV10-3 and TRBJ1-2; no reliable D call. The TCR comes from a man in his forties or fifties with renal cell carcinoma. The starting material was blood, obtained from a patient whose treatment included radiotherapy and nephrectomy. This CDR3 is CAISESLYGYTF. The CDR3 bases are TGTGCCATCAGCGAGAGCCTCTATGGCTACACCTTC.